These 30 T cell receptor beta chains were sequenced from one sample in a study of regulatory T cells in long-lasting Graves disease. Arm-PCR with iRepertoire HTBI primers amplified the CDR3 regions for these TCR beta libraries. TCRdb recomputed calls from the multiplex PCR reads with MiXCR, one row per CDR3 protein. The table shows approximately 360,000 distinct CDR3 sequences, with less than 30% occurring only once. Sample time point: persistent/refractory GD, antithyroid drugs over 5 years with positive TRAb. Construction of the TCR library relied on RNA isolated from PBMCs. The sequencing here drew on peripheral blood mononuclear cells (PBMCs), taken when the disease was refractory, from a patient treated with antithyroid drugs. These receptors all stem from a woman between 40 and 55 years old with Graves disease.

The V and J genes are TRBV18 and TRBJ2-7, with 9 bases that match TRBD1. With V trimmed by 3 bases and J by 2 bases, 11 bases remained unmatched. CDR1 is KGHSH, CDR2 LQKENI, per germline. This CDR3 contains 17 residues. CDR3 sequence: CASSPQYRTGETYEQYF. The CDR3 nucleotides are TGTGCCAGCTCACCTCAGTATCGGACAGGGGAGACCTACGAGCAGTACTTC.

Notes on this clonotype: One end of the junction varies from germline; a read error may be responsible. This chain uses TRBV6-1 with TRBJ2-7; 10 nucleotides line up with TRBD1. The CDR3 length is 14 residues. Germline values: CDR1 MNHNS, CDR2 SASEGT. The CDR3 region has the DNA TGTGTCAGCAGGTCCCGGGACAGGGGTCACGAGCAGTACTTC. Protein sequence: CVSRSRDRGHEQYF.

This chain joins TRBV3-1 and TRBJ1-4; D is perhaps TRBD1 (5 bases). CDR1 and CDR2 (germline): LGHDT, YNNKEL (reference sequence). The length of the CDR3 is 15 residues. Trimming took off 4 bases at V and 2 bases at J, with 11 bases between the two ends. CDR3 protein: CASSRAGGTNEKLFF. The CDR3 DNA follows: TGTGCCAGCAGCCGAGCGGGGGGGACTAATGAAAAACTGTTTTTT.

The rearrangement links TRBV7-9 to TRBJ2-4, with D hard to call. The V gene's germline CDR1 is SEHNR and CDR2 FQNEAQ (reference sequence). There are 20 residues in the CDR3. Trimming stripped 3 bases from V and 2 bases from J, with 26 bases between. This CDR3 is CASSFEHSPDHLAPKNIQYF. CDR3 coding DNA: TGTGCCAGCAGCTTTGAACACAGTCCGGATCACCTCGCCCCCAAAAACATTCAGTACTTC.

This clonotype was counted a few times. This may come from a read error, since a much larger clone is one base off. The chain uses TRBV7-9 and TRBJ1-2, with D possibly TRBD1 on 5 matching bases. This CDR3 is 12 amino acids long. CDR1 is SEHNR and CDR2 is FQNEAQ in the germline V gene (reference sequence). V shed 0 bases and J shed 6 bases, with 5 bases lying between them. The CDR3 DNA is TGTGCCAGCAGCTTAGCCAGGGATGGCTACACCTTC. Translation gives CASSLARDGYTF.

V gene TRBV12-3 or TRBV12-4 combines with J gene TRBJ2-5, with 8 bases fitting TRBD2. Unmatched junction bases numbered 14, after V lost 1 base and J lost 7 bases. This CDR3 is built from 17 residues. CDR3 region: CASSLVGLAGGQRTQYF. The CDR3 nucleotides are TGTGCCAGCAGTTTAGTCGGACTGGCGGGAGGTCAACGGACCCAGTACTTC.

This clonotype came up once. Just one base apart from a much larger clone, this may be a read error. The chain combines TRBV28 with TRBJ2-3; D gene uncertain. This CDR3 is 14 amino acids long. Trimming pared 5 bases from V and 11 bases from J, leaving 20 bases between. The germline V gene encodes CDR1 MDHEN and CDR2 SYDVKM. CDR3: CASSLTFPPARQYF. Written as DNA, the CDR3 is TGTGCCAGCAGTCTCACCTTCCCCCCCGCGAGGCAGTATTTT.

This clonotype was seen ten or more times. This rearrangement joins TRBV6-5 to TRBJ2-2, with TRBD1 matching 11 bases. Looked up from germline, CDR1 is MNHEY and CDR2 is SVGAGI. The CDR3 spans 18 residues. With 4 bases clipped from V and 5 bases from J, the junction kept 12 bases outside the gene matches. CDR3 sequence: CASSSGQGVNLVTGELFF. The DNA for the CDR3 is TGTGCCAGCAGTTCGGGACAGGGGGTGAACCTGGTGACCGGGGAGCTGTTTTTT.

By sample share, this clonotype is medium-sized (0.01 to 0.1%). This chain connects TRBV14 to TRBJ2-7; D might be TRBD1 (5 bases). Per germline, CDR1 SGHDN and CDR2 FVKESK. This CDR3 region has 13 residues. The ends were cut back, 0 bases at V and 4 bases at J, with 7 bases in the middle. CDR3 DNA: TGTGCCAGCAGCCAAGACAGGGTTTACGAGCAGTACTTC. Translating gives CASSQDRVYEQYF.

The chain joins TRBV10-2 to TRBJ2-7; 7 bases are shared with TRBD2. This CDR3 spans 12 amino acids. Germline CDR1 is WSHSY and CDR2 is SAAADI. V lost 7 bases to trimming and J lost 7 bases; unmatched junction nucleotides: 7. CDR3 residues: CASTSGRLEQYF. In DNA, the CDR3 is TGCGCCAGCACTAGCGGCCGTTTAGAGCAGTACTTC.

In its sample, this clonotype was seen a few times. The rearrangement joins TRBV7-6 to TRBJ2-7; 7 positions match TRBD2. Germline trimming cut 0 bases from V and 5 bases from J; bases unmatched to any gene: 16. The CDR3 loop spans 18 amino acids. The germline gives CDR1 SGHVS, CDR2 FNYEAQ. Here the CDR3 DNA reads TGTGCCAGCAGCTTAGCGGCGGTGGGGGAGGGTCCCATGGACGAGCAGTACTTC. Encoded protein: CASSLAAVGEGPMDEQYF.

This clonotype was seen at least ten times. The rearrangement joins TRBV6-5 to TRBJ1-1; no definite D call. Trimming took off 1 base at V and 1 base at J, with 4 bases between the two ends. The V gene's germline CDR1 is MNHEY and CDR2 SVGAGI. This CDR3 region has 13 residues. The CDR3 reads CASSYLANTEAFF. In DNA, the CDR3 is TGTGCCAGCAGTTACTTGGCGAACACTGAAGCTTTCTTT.

This clonotype has a count of ten or more. The V and J genes are TRBV6-1 and TRBJ1-1; D is perhaps TRBD1 (5 bases). CDR1 and CDR2 (germline): MNHNS, SASEGT. This CDR3 has 14 residues. The V gene lost 6 bases and the J gene lost 2 bases, with 13 bases spanning the gap. The CDR3 coding sequence is TGTGCCAGCAGCCCCAGGGTCATTAACACTGAAGCTTTCTTT. This gives the protein CASSPRVINTEAFF.

At least ten counts were recorded for this clonotype. The chain is built from TRBV2 and TRBJ2-2, with TRBD2 identical over 7 bases. This CDR3 has 17 amino acids. The V gene's germline CDR1 is SNHLY and CDR2 FYNNEI. Losses at the gene ends were 2 bases for V and 1 base for J; bases not matched to a gene: 7. The CDR3 DNA reads TGTGCCAGCAGTGAACTCGATACTAGCGTGAACACCGGGGAGCTGTTTTTT. As protein: CASSELDTSVNTGELFF.

The rearrangement joins TRBV7-9 to TRBJ1-1; perhaps TRBD1 as D (6 bases). The CDR3 length is 15 residues. Germline values: CDR1 SEHNR, CDR2 FQNEAQ (reference sequence). The V gene lost 1 base and the J gene lost 1 base, with 10 bases spanning the gap. The CDR3 protein is CASSLGQGSNTEAFF. For the CDR3, the DNA is TGTGCCAGCAGCTTAGGCCAGGGGTCGAACACTGAAGCTTTCTTT.

This clonotype came up a few times. The junction and the germline gene differ at one end; a read error may be behind it. The V call is TRBV13, the J call TRBJ2-5, with TRBD2 matching 14 bases. This CDR3 comprises 16 residues. CDR1 is PRHDT and CDR2 is FYEKMQ in the germline V gene (reference sequence). CDR3 coding DNA: TGTGCCAACAGCTTGGGACTAGCGGGAGTCGGAGAGACCCAGTACTTC. Translated, it gives CANSLGLAGVGETQYF.

This chain connects TRBV15 to TRBJ2-6; possibly TRBD2 for D (6 bases). V lost 8 bases and J 0 bases, leaving 20 bases between the germline ends. Germline V gene data show CDR1 as LNHNV and CDR2 as YYDKDF (reference sequence). This CDR3 has 18 residues. Here the CDR3 reads CATDLILRDFSGANVLTF. DNA for the CDR3: TGTGCCACCGATCTGATTTTGCGGGACTTCTCTGGGGCCAACGTCCTGACTTTC.

The CDR3 sequence is CASSNRGPPTTEAFF. CDR3 coding DNA: TGTGCCAGCAGTAACCGCGGACCACCTACCACTGAAGCTTTCTTT. The chain joins TRBV28 to TRBJ1-1; D not certain. Trimming left V 5 bases short and J 4 bases short, with 17 bases between. The germline gives CDR1 MDHEN, CDR2 SYDVKM. The length of the CDR3 is 15 residues.

The sample holds many counts of this clonotype. The rearrangement joins TRBV12-3 or TRBV12-4 to TRBJ2-5, with 10 bases that match TRBD2. V lost 3 bases to trimming and J lost 4 bases; unmatched junction nucleotides: 11. This CDR3 is 17 amino acids long. The CDR3 region is CASSFSKLAGVAETQYF. The CDR3 region has the DNA TGTGCCAGCAGTTTTAGTAAGCTAGCGGGAGTCGCAGAGACCCAGTACTTC.

This clonotype was counted ten times or more. This chain joins TRBV7-2 and TRBJ2-7; tentatively, D is TRBD2 (6 bases). This CDR3 region has 15 residues. V dropped 1 base and J dropped 2 bases, with 12 bases sitting between them. Germline CDR1 is SGHTA and CDR2 is FQGNSA. For the CDR3, the DNA is TGTGCCAGCAGCTTAGTAGCGGCGAAGGCCTACGAGCAGTACTTC. Its protein product is CASSLVAAKAYEQYF. Supplemented by reference TRBV7-2 and TRBJ2-7, the full variable domain reads GAGVSQSPSNKVTEKGKDVELRCDPISGHTALYWYRQSLGQGLEFLIYFQGNSAPDKSGLPSDRFSAERTGGSVSTLTIQRTQQEDSAVYLCASSLVAAKAYEQYFGPGTRLTVT.

The table lists this clonotype with a few counts. The rearrangement links TRBV5-5 to TRBJ1-6; D ambiguous. V dropped 2 bases and J dropped 10 bases, with 13 bases sitting between them. The CDR3 covers 14 residues. Germline V gene sequence: CDR1 SGHKS, CDR2 YYEKEE (reference sequence). The CDR3 sequence: CASSLGSLSSPLHF. The CDR3 DNA is TGTGCCAGCAGCTTAGGTTCCCTTTCGTCACCCCTCCACTTT.

This clonotype was seen a handful of times. The CDR3 protein is CASSLISGGIKNTQYF. CDR3 DNA sequence: TGTGCCAGCAGCTTAATATCGGGGGGAATCAAGAATACCCAGTACTTC. This sequence joins TRBV7-9 and TRBJ2-5; TRBD2 agrees at 7 bases. Unmatched junction bases numbered 14, after V lost 2 bases and J lost 8 bases. Germline-derived CDR1 and CDR2 are SEHNR and FQNEAQ (reference sequence). The CDR3 has 16 amino acids.

This clonotype was observed a few times. CDR3 nucleotide sequence: TGTGCCACCCGAAGAAGGGGACAGAACTACAATGAGCAGTTCTTC. Translating it yields CATRRRGQNYNEQFF. The gene calls are TRBV12-3 or TRBV12-4 and TRBJ2-1; 7 bases align to TRBD1. The CDR3 sequence is 15 residues long. With 10 bases clipped from V and 3 bases from J, the junction kept 12 bases outside the gene matches.

This clonotype came up many times. The chain links TRBV7-8 to TRBJ2-2, with D perhaps being TRBD1 or TRBD2 (5 bases each). V was trimmed by 1 base and J by 6 bases, leaving 9 bases between them. This CDR3 comprises 14 residues. Germline-derived CDR1 and CDR2 are SGHVS and FQNEAQ. CDR3 loop: CASSLVVGAGELFF. The CDR3 bases are TGTGCCAGCAGCTTAGTTGTGGGGGCCGGGGAGCTGTTTTTT.

The V gene is TRBV7-9, the J gene TRBJ1-5, with TRBD1 as a possible D gene (5 bases). The CDR3 contains 18 residues. Germline CDR1 and CDR2: SEHNR and FQNEAQ (reference sequence). V lost 1 base to trimming and J lost 9 bases, with 25 bases between them. The CDR3 spells CASSLGAGGDPKSGPQHF. In DNA, the CDR3 is TGTGCCAGCAGCTTAGGCGCTGGTGGGGACCCCAAATCAGGGCCCCAGCATTTT.

The chain combines TRBV7-9 with TRBJ1-1; possible D gene TRBD1, 6 bases. Between the trimmed V and J ends, which lost 1 base and 11 bases, there was a span of 14 bases. The CDR3 has 13 residues. From germline, CDR1 is SEHNR and CDR2 FQNEAQ (reference sequence). The CDR3 protein is CASSLEEGGQAFF. CDR3 nucleotides: TGTGCCAGCAGCTTAGAGGAGGGGGGTCAGGCTTTCTTT.

This clonotype was counted between two and nine times. V is TRBV30 and J is TRBJ2-7, with TRBD2 matching over 10 bases. The CDR3 extends over 16 amino acids. The junction had 11 bases not matched to a gene; V was cut back by 4 bases and J by 2 bases. Germline V gene sequence: CDR1 GTSNPN, CDR2 SVGIG (reference sequence). The CDR3 region has the DNA TGTGCCTGGACAGTAGCGGGAGGCCCGTGGACCTACGAGCAGTACTTC. The encoded protein is CAWTVAGGPWTYEQYF.

The CDR3: CASSLLLGYNEQFF. CDR3 coding DNA: TGTGCCAGCAGCTTATTACTAGGTTACAATGAGCAGTTCTTC. The genes are TRBV5-5 and TRBJ2-1; D is possibly TRBD2 (5 bases). In germline, CDR1 is SGHKS, CDR2 YYEKEE (reference sequence). The CDR3 totals 14 residues. Trimming shortened V by 2 bases and J by 4 bases, and 10 bases separated the two germline ends.

The chain employs TRBV11-2 and TRBJ2-2, with a possible D match to TRBD1 (7 bases). The CDR3 is 18 amino acids. Per germline, CDR1 SGHAT and CDR2 FQNNGV. The germline V and J ends were trimmed by 5 bases and 3 bases, with 22 bases remaining between them. As DNA, the CDR3 is TGTGCCAGCAGCCCACAAAACCTCAGGGGGGTGGACACCGGGGAGCTGTTTTTT. Encoded protein: CASSPQNLRGVDTGELFF.

This clonotype was counted at least ten times. The chain employs TRBV6-5 and TRBJ2-2; 14 bases are shared with TRBD2. The germline V gene encodes CDR1 MNHEY and CDR2 SVGAGI. Trimming cost V 2 bases and J 4 bases; bases outside gene matches: 0. This CDR3 spans 16 amino acids. CDR3 amino acids: CASSYGTSGSTGELFF. The CDR3 DNA sequence: TGTGCCAGCAGTTACGGGACTAGCGGGAGCACCGGGGAGCTGTTTTTT.